This T cell receptor beta chain is drawn from a study of T cells in Graves' hyperthyroidism and ophthalmopathy (dated by TCRdb to between 2019 and 2020). Regarding the complete study: Peripheral blood samples were taken at initial diagnosis, before any treatment was given. A discovery cohort of about 96 patients, roughly 45 with Graves' ophthalmopathy and roughly 59 with stable Graves' hyperthyroidism, was used to find distinguishing TCR V-J signatures. For training and testing, the approximately 97 patients in the discovery cohort were randomly divided in a 7:3 ratio. The paper describes TCR Vbeta CDR3 sequencing of 135 peripheral blood samples, made up of about 41 ophthalmopathy patients, roughly 75 hyperthyroidism patients and 17 progressor patients. Following sampling, methimazole starting at 30 mg daily was given to hyperthyroidism patients, and high-dose intravenous methylprednisolone was given to ophthalmopathy patients. Whether ophthalmopathy could be predicted prospectively was tested in an independent validation cohort made up of roughly 19 hyperthyroidism patients plus 17 patients who later progressed to ophthalmopathy. In several Graves' hyperthyroidism patients, the study also compared T-cell repertoires from thyroid tissue with T-cell repertoires from blood.

What the authors observed across the whole study: In cross-validation, a model built on a 13 V-J signature told ophthalmopathy apart from stable hyperthyroidism with over 85% sensitivity and about 81% specificity, and in testing the same model reached 80%/75%. In validation, progression to ophthalmopathy was predicted by the model with 65% to 71% sensitivity and roughly 76% specificity, a median of roughly 6 months before onset. No statistical method was used to set the sample size in advance, and investigators knew the group allocation. Most expanded thyroid clonotypes (frequency above 0.001) were also found in blood, which suggests that blood repertoires may mirror thyroid immune responses.

The TCR beta CDR3 regions were amplified from the RNA transcripts. The TCR CDR3 was subjected to a first round of RT-PCR using the HTBI primer set and the Qiagen OneStep RT-PCR kit. Libraries were constructed in a second round of multiplex PCR, after which size selection and purification were carried out. Libraries were sequenced paired-end with 100 bp reads on an Illumina HiSeq2000. In the authors' own workflow: Raw data were processed with SOAPnuke, discarding reads with adapters, uncalled bases, mean Phred below 15, or no exact constant-primer or identifier match. High-quality paired reads were merged using COPE v1.2.5, and each unique nucleotide sequence was defined as a clonotype. Clonotypes were aligned to IMGT TRBV, TRBD and TRBJ reference segments using MiTCR v1.1. The analysis included only V-J combinations with a frequency above 0.0001, which together covered more than 98% of the repertoires. The TCS score was defined as the ratio of F50 (clonal expansion) to E x V (chaos), calculated using BLOSUM62-based TCRdist between CDR3 peptides within each V-J. Welch's t-statistics and random forest reduced 514 V-J features to 10 to 15, which were used in a naive Bayes classifier (R e1071). TCRdb reanalyzed the raw reads on its own, using fastp at Q25 for trimming and MiXCR for clone calling, and kept in-frame beta chains. Merged by CDR3 protein, the rows form single entries marked with the most common genes and DNA. Here the V and J calls rest on TCRdb's processing, not on the authors' analysis. In this sample the table shows 600,000 or so distinct CDR3 sequences, 12% to 15% of which occur a single time. The top ten constitute roughly 7% of the sample.

Moderately to severely active disease, a Clinical Activity Score of at least 3, a NOSPECS grade of at least 4, and a duration under 3 months were present in ophthalmopathy patients. Exclusion was applied to patients with uncontrolled infections, other autoimmune diseases, pregnancy or lactation. Diagnoses relied on clinical symptoms, serum thyroxine and TRAb, thyroid ultrasound and orbital computed tomography. PBMCs were isolated from approximately 10 ml of fresh peripheral blood by Ficoll-Paque density gradient centrifugation. Total RNA was extracted with Trizol reagent, and quality was checked on an Agilent 2100 Bioanalyzer. V is reduced by 8 bases and J by 5 bases, leaving a spacing of 12 bases between them. The CDR3 starts with the cysteine, ends with the phenylalanine, and has 13 residues. The DNA shown is the 39-base CDR3, in frame from base 1. CDR1 and CDR2 are read off the germline V gene as MNHNS and SASEGT.

This clonotype appeared a few times. No antigen is known for it. Base-call qualities are not available, and no considerably larger clone is one nucleotide away. Rearrangement joined TRBV6-1 to TRBJ2-2; the D gene is possibly TRBD1, with 6 bases matching. Specimen: blood. This receptor was identified in a woman aged 18-35 years with Graves' ophthalmopathy. The DNA sequence is TGTGCCAGCGTAGGGGGTTGGACCGGGGAGCTGTTTTTT. Its protein product is CASVGGWTGELFF.